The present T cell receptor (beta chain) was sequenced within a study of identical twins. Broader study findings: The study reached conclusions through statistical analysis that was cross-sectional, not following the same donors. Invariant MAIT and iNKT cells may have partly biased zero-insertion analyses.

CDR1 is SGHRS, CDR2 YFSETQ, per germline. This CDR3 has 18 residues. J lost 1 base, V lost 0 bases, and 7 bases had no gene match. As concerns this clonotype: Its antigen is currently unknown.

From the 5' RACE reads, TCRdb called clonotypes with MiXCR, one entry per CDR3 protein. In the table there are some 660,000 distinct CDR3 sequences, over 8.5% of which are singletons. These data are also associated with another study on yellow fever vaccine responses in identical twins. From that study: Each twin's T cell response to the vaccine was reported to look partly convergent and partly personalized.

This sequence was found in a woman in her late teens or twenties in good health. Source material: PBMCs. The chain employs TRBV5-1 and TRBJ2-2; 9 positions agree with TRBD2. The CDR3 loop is CASSLALAGWMNTGELFF. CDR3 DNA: TGCGCCAGCAGCTTGGCGCTAGCGGGGTGGATGAACACCGGGGAGCTGTTTTTT.